Listed below are T cell receptor beta chains from one sample, sequenced in a study of technical replicates of blood from a handful of donors. Sequenced by immunoSEQ multiplex PCR; TCRdb stores in-frame clones only, minus some. Among around 83,000 clones, just under 95% were seen once, and the ten largest hold 0.39%. The sample comprised T cells isolated from PBMCs. All receptors derive from a human donor in good health. CDR3s include the opening cysteine and the closing phenylalanine or tryptophan. The D gene is left open where the match is weak. Clone sizes are given selectively: once, few, many, or a class where the clone is expanded.

CDR3 length: 15
D gene: TRBD1
V gene: TRBV10-3
clone size: NA
J gene: TRBJ1-1
CDR3 DNA: TGTGCCATCAGTGAGGTGACAGGGGGCGGAACTGAAGCTTTCTTT
CDR3 protein: CAISEVTGGGTEAFF

CDR3 length: 19
D gene: NA
V gene: TRBV21-1
clone size: NA
J gene: TRBJ1-3
CDR3 DNA: TGTGCCAGCAGCAAAAAAATTACAGGGTTTTTAATAGCTGGAAACACCATATATTTT
CDR3 protein: CASSKKITGFLIAGNTIYF

CDR3 length: 12
D gene: NA
V gene: TRBV10-3
clone size: NA
J gene: TRBJ2-7
CDR3 DNA: TGTGCCATCAGTGAGCAGAACTACGAGCAGTACTTC
CDR3 protein: CAISEQNYEQYF

CDR3 length: 14
D gene: TRBD1
V gene: TRBV28
clone size: once
J gene: TRBJ1-4
CDR3 DNA: TGTGCCAGCAGGCGTGGGACAGCTAATGAAAAACTGTTTTTT
CDR3 protein: CASRRGTANEKLFF

CDR3 length: 14
D gene: TRBD1
V gene: TRBV6-5
clone size: NA
J gene: TRBJ1-2
CDR3 DNA: TGTGCCAGCAGTTTGTTGACAGGGGGCGATGGCTACACCTTC
CDR3 protein: CASSLLTGGDGYTF

CDR3 length: 15
D gene: TRBD1
V gene: TRBV9
clone size: NA
J gene: TRBJ1-1
CDR3 DNA: TGTGCCAGCAGCGTAGATGGACAGGGTTTCACTGAAGCTTTCTTT
CDR3 protein: CASSVDGQGFTEAFF

CDR3 length: 17
D gene: NA
V gene: TRBV27
clone size: NA
J gene: TRBJ2-5
CDR3 DNA: TGTGCCAGCAGCGTTTTTGACAGGAAGACCTCGAGGGAGACCCAGTACTTC
CDR3 protein: CASSVFDRKTSRETQYF

CDR3 length: 14
D gene: TRBD1
V gene: TRBV30
clone size: few
J gene: TRBJ2-7
CDR3 DNA: TGTGCCTGGAGTGAATGGACAGGGAACTACGAGCAGTACTTC
CDR3 protein: CAWSEWTGNYEQYF

CDR3 length: 15
D gene: TRBD2
V gene: TRBV6-5
clone size: NA
J gene: TRBJ2-1
CDR3 DNA: TGTGCCAGCAGTTACGGGGCGGGAGGGCGCAATGAGCAGTTCTTC
CDR3 protein: CASSYGAGGRNEQFF

CDR3 length: 19
D gene: TRBD2
V gene: TRBV4-1
clone size: NA
J gene: TRBJ2-3
CDR3 DNA: TGCGCCAGCAGCCCAAGATATGAACTAGCGTTTCATCTGACAGATACGCAGTATTTT
CDR3 protein: CASSPRYELAFHLTDTQYF

CDR3 length: 14
D gene: NA
V gene: TRBV1
clone size: once
J gene: TRBJ2-7
CDR3 DNA: TGCACCAGCAGCCGAGCGGGATATTTCTACGAGCAGTACTTC
CDR3 protein: CTSSRAGYFYEQYF

CDR3 length: 14
D gene: TRBD2
V gene: TRBV27
clone size: NA
J gene: TRBJ2-3
CDR3 DNA: TGTGCCAGCACTTTTGTAGCGGGAGGAGATACGCAGTATTTT
CDR3 protein: CASTFVAGGDTQYF

CDR3 length: 19
D gene: TRBD2
V gene: TRBV7-9
clone size: NA
J gene: TRBJ2-1
CDR3 DNA: TGTGCCAGCAGCCCCGGGACTAGCGGGATATATCTGGGGGTCAATGAGCAGTTCTTC
CDR3 protein: CASSPGTSGIYLGVNEQFF

CDR3 length: 16
D gene: TRBD1
V gene: TRBV27
clone size: NA
J gene: TRBJ1-5
CDR3 DNA: TGTGCCAGCAGTTTTCAGGGGGGCGCGAGCAATCAGCCCCAGCATTTT
CDR3 protein: CASSFQGGASNQPQHF

CDR3 length: 12
D gene: NA
V gene: TRBV6-5
clone size: once
J gene: TRBJ2-7
CDR3 DNA: TGTGCCAGCAGAACCCCGGGTTACGAGCAGTACTTC
CDR3 protein: CASRTPGYEQYF

CDR3 length: 15
D gene: TRBD2
V gene: TRBV9
clone size: NA
J gene: TRBJ2-5
CDR3 DNA: TGTGCCAGCAGTTATAGCGGGAGCTACCAAGAGACCCAGTACTTC
CDR3 protein: CASSYSGSYQETQYF

CDR3 length: 15
D gene: NA
V gene: TRBV7-3
clone size: NA
J gene: TRBJ2-7
CDR3 DNA: TGTGCCAGCAGCGAGACCGGACAGCCACTCTACGAGCAGTACTTC
CDR3 protein: CASSETGQPLYEQYF

CDR3 length: 17
D gene: TRBD1
V gene: TRBV29-1
clone size: NA
J gene: TRBJ2-7
CDR3 DNA: TGCAGCGTAGCCGGGACAGGGAATGGGGTAGTAGCCTACGAGCAGTACTTC
CDR3 protein: CSVAGTGNGVVAYEQYF

CDR3 length: 12
D gene: NA
V gene: TRBV30
clone size: NA
J gene: TRBJ2-5
CDR3 DNA: TGTGCCTGGAGTCGGGGTCAAGAGACCCAGTACTTC
CDR3 protein: CAWSRGQETQYF

CDR3 length: 15
D gene: TRBD1
V gene: TRBV4-3
clone size: NA
J gene: TRBJ1-5
CDR3 DNA: TGCGCCAGCAGCCCCGGGACAGGCTTCAATCAGCCCCAGCATTTT
CDR3 protein: CASSPGTGFNQPQHF

CDR3 length: 16
D gene: TRBD1
V gene: TRBV28
clone size: NA
J gene: TRBJ1-5
CDR3 DNA: TGTGCCAGCAGTTCCCAGGGGGCTTATAGCAATCAGCCCCAGCATTTT
CDR3 protein: CASSSQGAYSNQPQHF

CDR3 length: 13
D gene: NA
V gene: TRBV7-9
clone size: NA
J gene: TRBJ1-2
CDR3 DNA: TGTGCCAGCAGCCGGACACAGAACTATGGCTACACCTTC
CDR3 protein: CASSRTQNYGYTF

CDR3 length: 14
D gene: NA
V gene: TRBV11-2
clone size: NA
J gene: TRBJ1-4
CDR3 DNA: TGTGCCAGCAGCCTGACGGGGGTAGGAGAAAAACTGTTTTTT
CDR3 protein: CASSLTGVGEKLFF

CDR3 length: 19
D gene: TRBD2
V gene: TRBV7-2
clone size: NA
J gene: TRBJ2-7
CDR3 DNA: TGTGCCAGCAGCGACGGGACTAGCGGGAGGGCCAGCTACCCCTACGAGCAGTACTTC
CDR3 protein: CASSDGTSGRASYPYEQYF

CDR3 length: 13
D gene: NA
V gene: TRBV6-1
clone size: NA
J gene: TRBJ2-1
CDR3 DNA: TGTGCCAGCAGTGAAAACGCGGGATTACCACAGTTCTTC
CDR3 protein: CASSENAGLPQFF

CDR3 length: 18
D gene: NA
V gene: TRBV27
clone size: NA
J gene: TRBJ2-6
CDR3 DNA: TGTGCCAGCAGTTTAATATTTCAGGCTCCTATAGGGGCCAACGTCCTGACTTTC
CDR3 protein: CASSLIFQAPIGANVLTF

CDR3 length: 13
D gene: NA
V gene: TRBV2
clone size: NA
J gene: TRBJ2-5
CDR3 DNA: TGTGCCAGCAGTCCGGGAGCCCAAGAGACCCAGTACTTC
CDR3 protein: CASSPGAQETQYF

CDR3 length: 16
D gene: TRBD2
V gene: TRBV30
clone size: few
J gene: TRBJ2-1
CDR3 DNA: TGTGCCTGGAGGTCCAAGCGGGAAAGCTCCTACAATGAGCAGTTCTTC
CDR3 protein: CAWRSKRESSYNEQFF

CDR3 length: 17
D gene: TRBD1
V gene: TRBV5-1
clone size: NA
J gene: TRBJ2-1
CDR3 DNA: TGCGCCAGCAGCTTGGAGTTGCGGACAGGGGGGTACAATGAGCAGTTCTTC
CDR3 protein: CASSLELRTGGYNEQFF

CDR3 length: 15
D gene: NA
V gene: TRBV10-3
clone size: NA
J gene: TRBJ1-2
CDR3 DNA: TGTGCCATCAGTGAGTCCGGGACACCGAACTATGGCTACACCTTC
CDR3 protein: CAISESGTPNYGYTF

CDR3 length: 16
D gene: NA
V gene: TRBV27
clone size: NA
J gene: TRBJ2-7
CDR3 DNA: TGTGCCAGCAGTTTCTCAGCCGGCCAGGCGACCTACGAGCAGTACTTC
CDR3 protein: CASSFSAGQATYEQYF

CDR3 length: 15
D gene: TRBD1
V gene: TRBV6-5
clone size: NA
J gene: TRBJ1-4
CDR3 DNA: TGTGCCAGCAGTTACTTCTCTCAGGGGGGAGAAAAACTGTTTTTT
CDR3 protein: CASSYFSQGGEKLFF